One and the same sample provided the 6 T cell receptor beta chains below, sequenced in a study of cytomegalovirus exposure and HLA in healthy donors. It was with 60 Vbeta and 13 Jbeta primers that the PCR ran. Profiling relied on immunoSEQ multiplex PCR, and the TCRdb table lists in-frame clones only, not all of them. The table includes 150,000 to 200,000 clones, around four fifths detected once. The sequenced sample consisted of PBMCs. These receptors were collected from a female donor in good health and CMV-seronegative.

The V gene is TRBV29-1, the J gene TRBJ1-4; D is possibly TRBD1 (5 bases). There are 12 residues in the CDR3. In germline, CDR1 is SQVTM, CDR2 ANQGSEA. V was shortened by 5 bases and J by 5 bases, with 9 bases between the two germline ends. The CDR3 reads CSVRGPNEKLFF. The CDR3 region has the DNA TGCAGCGTTAGGGGCCCGAATGAAAAACTGTTTTTT.

The chain couples TRBV5-6 to TRBJ1-3, with D tentatively TRBD1 (5 bases). This CDR3 is built from 16 residues. V dropped 0 bases and J dropped 0 bases, with 10 bases sitting between them. Germline CDR1 SGHDT, CDR2 YYEEEE. CDR3 protein: CASSLVPGPSGNTIYF. CDR3 coding DNA: TGTGCCAGCAGCTTGGTCCCAGGGCCCTCTGGAAACACCATATATTTT.

V and J are TRBV2 and TRBJ2-5; 7 bases fit TRBD1. CDR3 length equals 13 residues. Germline CDR1 SNHLY, CDR2 FYNNEI. Trimming removed 5 bases from V and 7 bases from J; junction bases left unmatched: 7. The CDR3, as DNA: TGTGCCAGCAGTATGACAGGGATAGGGACCCAGTACTTC. This sequence encodes CASSMTGIGTQYF.

The chain couples TRBV5-1 to TRBJ1-4; D is possibly TRBD1 (6 bases). Trimming stripped 0 bases from V and 2 bases from J, with 14 bases between. The germline V gene encodes CDR1 SGHRS and CDR2 YFSETQ. The CDR3 contains 17 residues. CDR3 in DNA: TGCGCCAGCAGCTTGGACCCGGACAGTGCCACTAATGAAAAACTGTTTTTT. This translates into CASSLDPDSATNEKLFF.

The rearrangement uses TRBV6-5 and TRBJ2-7, with 10 bases lining up with TRBD2. This CDR3 spans 14 amino acids. Germline lookup yields CDR1 MNHEY and CDR2 SVGAGI. Germline trimming cut 6 bases from V and 2 bases from J; bases unmatched to any gene: 4. CDR3 protein: CASRVSGGTYEQYF. DNA of the CDR3: TGTGCCAGCAGAGTTAGCGGGGGGACCTACGAGCAGTACTTC.

DNA of the CDR3: TGTGCCAGCAGTTATTCCGACAGGGAGGAAAACATTCAGTACTTC. Translation gives CASSYSDREENIQYF. The rearrangement links TRBV6-5 to TRBJ2-4, with D possibly matching TRBD1 (7 bases). The CDR3 has 15 residues. The ends were cut back, 3 bases at V and 5 bases at J, with 14 bases in the middle. CDR1 is MNHEY, CDR2 SVGAGI, per germline.